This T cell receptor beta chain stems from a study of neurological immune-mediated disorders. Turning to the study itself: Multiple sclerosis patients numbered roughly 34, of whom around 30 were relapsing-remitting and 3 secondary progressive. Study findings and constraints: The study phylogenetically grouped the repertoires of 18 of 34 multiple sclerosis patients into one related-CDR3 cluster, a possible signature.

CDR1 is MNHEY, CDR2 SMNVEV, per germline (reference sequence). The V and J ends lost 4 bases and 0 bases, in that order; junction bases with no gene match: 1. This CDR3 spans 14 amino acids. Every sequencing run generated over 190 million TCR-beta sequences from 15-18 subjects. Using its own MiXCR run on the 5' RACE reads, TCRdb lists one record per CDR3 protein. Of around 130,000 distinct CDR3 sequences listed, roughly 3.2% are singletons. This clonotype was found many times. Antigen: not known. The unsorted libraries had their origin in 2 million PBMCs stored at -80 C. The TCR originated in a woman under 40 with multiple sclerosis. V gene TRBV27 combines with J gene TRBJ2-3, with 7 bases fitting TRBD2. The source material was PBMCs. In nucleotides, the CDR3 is TGTGCCAGCAGTTGGGGGGGGAGCACAGATACGCAGTATTTT. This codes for CASSWGGSTDTQYF.